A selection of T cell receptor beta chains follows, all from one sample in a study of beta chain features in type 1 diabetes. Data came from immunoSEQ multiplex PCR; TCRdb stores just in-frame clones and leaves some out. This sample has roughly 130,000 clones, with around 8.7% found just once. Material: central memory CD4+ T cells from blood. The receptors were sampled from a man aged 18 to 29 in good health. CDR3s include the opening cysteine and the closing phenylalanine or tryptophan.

CDR3aa: CASSLSAGGYNEQFF; j_gene: TRBJ2-1; v_gene: TRBV5-4
CDR3aa: CASSLSGGWETQYF; j_gene: TRBJ2-5; v_gene: TRBV2
CDR3aa: CASSLTSGAYEQYF; j_gene: TRBJ2-7; v_gene: TRBV7-8
CDR3aa: CASSPGGAGGQETQYF; j_gene: TRBJ2-5; v_gene: TRBV7-2
CDR3aa: CASSLGRRGDSQETQYF; j_gene: TRBJ2-5; v_gene: TRBV7-9
CDR3aa: CASTALGQDGLYGYTF; j_gene: TRBJ1-2; v_gene: TRBV27
CDR3aa: CASSLFDSHEKLFF; j_gene: TRBJ1-4; v_gene: TRBV7-9
CDR3aa: CASLPDKPPNSPLHF; j_gene: TRBJ1-6; v_gene: TRBV19
CDR3aa: CASSVSGGHPNEQFF; j_gene: TRBJ2-1; v_gene: TRBV7-2
CDR3aa: CAISEGVSGGAYEQYF; j_gene: TRBJ2-7; v_gene: TRBV10-3
CDR3aa: CASSFGHSQETQYF; j_gene: TRBJ2-5; v_gene: TRBV4-2
CDR3aa: CAISTGGETQYF; j_gene: TRBJ2-5; v_gene: TRBV10-3
CDR3aa: CASRGRAGGPNEQFF; j_gene: TRBJ2-1; v_gene: TRBV5-4
CDR3aa: CASSVRVSGNTIYF; j_gene: TRBJ1-3; v_gene: TRBV2
CDR3aa: CASSALGSRGVNEQFF; j_gene: TRBJ2-1; v_gene: TRBV25-1
CDR3aa: CASSPRIGTGDAEAFF; j_gene: TRBJ1-1; v_gene: TRBV18
CDR3aa: CASSKYPGQSTDTQYF; j_gene: TRBJ2-3; v_gene: TRBV7-2
CDR3aa: CASRFDRDEQYF; j_gene: TRBJ2-7; v_gene: TRBV5-1
CDR3aa: CASTRDRVSYEQYF; j_gene: TRBJ2-7; v_gene: TRBV27
CDR3aa: CSVAGQFLRTDTQYF; j_gene: TRBJ2-3; v_gene: TRBV29-1
CDR3aa: CASSGTVSGYTF; j_gene: TRBJ1-2; v_gene: TRBV7-2
CDR3aa: CASSLTGDEQYF; j_gene: TRBJ2-7; v_gene: TRBV7-9
CDR3aa: CASSGGRSSYNEQFF; j_gene: TRBJ2-1; v_gene: TRBV19
CDR3aa: CASTSDREYGYTF; j_gene: TRBJ1-2; v_gene: TRBV5-6
CDR3aa: CASSRRAGAANTGELFF; j_gene: TRBJ2-2; v_gene: TRBV4-3
CDR3aa: CAWSPQGMGEAFF; j_gene: TRBJ1-1; v_gene: TRBV30
CDR3aa: CASSGTAQETQYF; j_gene: TRBJ2-5; v_gene: TRBV9
CDR3aa: CASSLGVSGGHTDTQYF; j_gene: TRBJ2-3; v_gene: TRBV7-9
CDR3aa: CASSVIGSGRGDTQYF; j_gene: TRBJ2-3; v_gene: TRBV9
CDR3aa: CASSHTSGGPAQYF; j_gene: TRBJ2-5; v_gene: TRBV11-2
CDR3aa: CASSLAAGGEETQYF; j_gene: TRBJ2-5; v_gene: TRBV5-4
CDR3aa: CASSAGPSSYNEQFF; j_gene: TRBJ2-1; v_gene: TRBV5-4
CDR3aa: CASILDVRATDTQYF; j_gene: TRBJ2-3; v_gene: TRBV2
CDR3aa: CASSPGQGGSYEQYF; j_gene: TRBJ2-7; v_gene: TRBV11-2
CDR3aa: CASSPKGQGSYGYTF; j_gene: TRBJ1-2; v_gene: TRBV4-3
CDR3aa: CASSPGTGLGEQYF; j_gene: TRBJ2-7; v_gene: TRBV5-6
CDR3aa: CASSLGLLGNTIYF; j_gene: TRBJ1-3; v_gene: TRBV7-2
CDR3aa: CSAPEMYEQFF; j_gene: TRBJ2-1; v_gene: TRBV20-1
CDR3aa: CASSRTSGTYEQYF; j_gene: TRBJ2-7; v_gene: TRBV5-6
CDR3aa: CASSIKNRELTDTQYF; j_gene: TRBJ2-3; v_gene: TRBV19
CDR3aa: CASRASGADTQYF; j_gene: TRBJ2-3; v_gene: TRBV11-2
CDR3aa: CASSSQDRTNTEAFF; j_gene: TRBJ1-1; v_gene: TRBV7-2
CDR3aa: CSASSTEAFF; j_gene: TRBJ1-1; v_gene: TRBV20-1
CDR3aa: CASSPQGKGSTDTQYF; j_gene: TRBJ2-3; v_gene: TRBV18
CDR3aa: CAISDGQAANYGYTF; j_gene: TRBJ1-2; v_gene: TRBV10-3
CDR3aa: CASSLMASGGAETQYF; j_gene: TRBJ2-5; v_gene: TRBV5-4
CDR3aa: CASSFWGGSTDTQYF; j_gene: TRBJ2-3; v_gene: TRBV13
CDR3aa: CASSIRGNYNEQFF; j_gene: TRBJ2-1; v_gene: TRBV19
CDR3aa: CASSYSTGASNQPQHF; j_gene: TRBJ1-5; v_gene: TRBV6-6
CDR3aa: CASTESSGANVLTF; j_gene: TRBJ2-6; v_gene: TRBV5-4
CDR3aa: CASSRSPSGNTIYF; j_gene: TRBJ1-3; v_gene: TRBV14
CDR3aa: CASSGQGNGNEKLFF; j_gene: TRBJ1-4; v_gene: TRBV7-9
CDR3aa: CASSLPGQGIAGLPDTQYF; j_gene: TRBJ2-3; v_gene: TRBV7-6
CDR3aa: CASSPPGTGGAGANVLTF; j_gene: TRBJ2-6; v_gene: TRBV18
CDR3aa: CSVEDLTNYEQYF; j_gene: TRBJ2-7; v_gene: TRBV29-1
CDR3aa: CASSSGQGLEVTEAFF; j_gene: TRBJ1-1; v_gene: TRBV7-6
CDR3aa: CASSPGGRVERNTIYF; j_gene: TRBJ1-3; v_gene: TRBV5-1